This is a list of T cell receptor beta chains from one sample in a study of T cells in localized non-small cell lung cancer. The repertoire was sequenced with immunoSEQ multiplex PCR; TCRdb's copy has only in-frame clones and lacks some. The data contain more than 30,000 clones, approximately 88% of them singletons. The sequencing here drew on peripheral blood mononuclear cells, taken before any cancer treatment. These receptors were taken from a woman aged 35-75 years with stage III lung adenocarcinoma. The CDR3 runs from the conserved cysteine through the conserved F or W.

v_call cdr3_aa
TRBV29-1 CSADSHGYNEQFF
TRBV18 CASSTSGGGEQYF
TRBV5-6 CASSLVGEQYF
TRBV2 CASSWDGRSGANVLTF
TRBV29-1 CSAEGGRQKGNEQFF
TRBV6-4 CASSDWSGWPYKTDTQYF
TRBV19 CASREGPGTHLSSGNTIYF
TRBV2 CASSGGLAGAGQYF
TRBV5-1 CASSLEKGKGEIPLAFF
TRBV29-1 CSRDVLYEQYF
TRBV11-2 CASSSGSPTEAFF
TRBV27 CASSLVSGNQPQHF
TRBV19 CASSISRDRTTGELFF
TRBV19 CASSMDREAIYGYTF
TRBV28 CASSLLRTGNTGELFF
TRBV2 CASSEGPGGGYTF
TRBV10-3 CAISEGSGGASHNEQFF
TRBV5-6 CASRPGPLSDTF
TRBV7-9 CASSSASRPDGTQYF
TRBV7-3 CASSLWGGSSTGELFF
TRBV5-1 CASSLFGASGGPPDTQYF
TRBV7-3 CASSLASNTGELFF
TRBV7-2 CASSFTLMETQYF
TRBV19 CASSIVGYNTEAFF
TRBV14 CASSQVPGEPYEQYF
TRBV11-1 CASSFLGVGEQYF
TRBV5-5 CASSFAGQPFYGYTF
TRBV28 CASSLPRGKNIQYF
TRBV19 CASTAGGYVETQYF
TRBV10-3 CAISESTQGNTEAFF
TRBV2 CASRIPGRLNTEAFF
TRBV7-2 CASSFDGWRGYQETQYF
TRBV10-3 CAISDKQGQPQHF
TRBV25-1 CASSVGTEQFF
TRBV6-5 CASGIQPGGQYF
TRBV19 CASSIGRTSGNEQFF
TRBV29-1 CSVWLGNEQFF
TRBV11-2 CASSLEPQGFYEQYF
TRBV5-4 CASSLYGTGGSAF
TRBV5-4 CASSFFGGRRETQYF
TRBV19 CASSIPARGEIEAFF
TRBV7-2 CASSLETAWNTEAFF